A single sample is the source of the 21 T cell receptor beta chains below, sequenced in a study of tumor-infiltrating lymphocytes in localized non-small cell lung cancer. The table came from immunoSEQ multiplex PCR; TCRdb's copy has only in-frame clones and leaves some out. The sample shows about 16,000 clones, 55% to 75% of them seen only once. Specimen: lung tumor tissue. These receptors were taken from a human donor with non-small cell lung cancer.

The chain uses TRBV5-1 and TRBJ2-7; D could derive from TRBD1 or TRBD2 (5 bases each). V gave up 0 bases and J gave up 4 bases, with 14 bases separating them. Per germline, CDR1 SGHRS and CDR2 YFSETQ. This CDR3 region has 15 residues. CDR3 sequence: CASSLALGRQYEQYF. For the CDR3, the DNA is TGCGCCAGCAGCTTGGCGTTGGGACGGCAATACGAGCAGTACTTC.

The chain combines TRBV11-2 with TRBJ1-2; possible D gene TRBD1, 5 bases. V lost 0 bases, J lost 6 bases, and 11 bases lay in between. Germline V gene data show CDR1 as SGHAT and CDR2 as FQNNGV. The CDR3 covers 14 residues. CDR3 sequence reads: CASSLDTAGDGYTF. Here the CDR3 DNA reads TGTGCCAGCAGCTTAGATACGGCGGGGGATGGCTACACCTTC.

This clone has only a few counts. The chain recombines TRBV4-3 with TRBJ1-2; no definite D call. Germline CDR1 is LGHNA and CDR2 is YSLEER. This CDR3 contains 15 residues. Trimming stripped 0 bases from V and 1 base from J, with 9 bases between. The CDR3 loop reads CASSQDTARNYGYTF. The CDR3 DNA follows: TGCGCCAGCAGCCAAGACACAGCGCGTAACTATGGCTACACCTTC.

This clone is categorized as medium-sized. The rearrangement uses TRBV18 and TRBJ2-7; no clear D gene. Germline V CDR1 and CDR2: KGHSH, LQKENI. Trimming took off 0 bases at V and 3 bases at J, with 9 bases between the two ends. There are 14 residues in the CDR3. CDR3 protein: CASSPPHSDYEQYF. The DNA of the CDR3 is TGTGCCAGCTCACCACCCCACAGTGACTACGAGCAGTACTTC.

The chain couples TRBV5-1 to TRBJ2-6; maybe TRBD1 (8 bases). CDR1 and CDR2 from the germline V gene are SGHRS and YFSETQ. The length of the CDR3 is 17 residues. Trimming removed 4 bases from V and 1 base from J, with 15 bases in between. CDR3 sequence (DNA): TGCGCCAGCAGCAGTGGACAGGGAGGGTCTGGGGCCAACGTCCTGACTTTC. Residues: CASSSGQGGSGANVLTF.

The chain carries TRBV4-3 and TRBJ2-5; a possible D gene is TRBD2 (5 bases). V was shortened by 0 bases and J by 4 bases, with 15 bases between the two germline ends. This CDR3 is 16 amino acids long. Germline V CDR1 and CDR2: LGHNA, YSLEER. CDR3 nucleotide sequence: TGCGCCAGCAGCCAAGATGGGCTAGCCAAGGGAGAGACCCAGTACTTC. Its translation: CASSQDGLAKGETQYF.

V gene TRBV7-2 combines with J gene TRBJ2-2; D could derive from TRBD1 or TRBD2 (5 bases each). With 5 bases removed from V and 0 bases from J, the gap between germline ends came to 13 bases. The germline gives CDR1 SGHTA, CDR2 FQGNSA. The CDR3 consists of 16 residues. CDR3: CASSPQGVSNTGELFF. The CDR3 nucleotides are TGTGCCAGCAGCCCTCAGGGAGTTTCGAACACCGGGGAGCTGTTTTTT.

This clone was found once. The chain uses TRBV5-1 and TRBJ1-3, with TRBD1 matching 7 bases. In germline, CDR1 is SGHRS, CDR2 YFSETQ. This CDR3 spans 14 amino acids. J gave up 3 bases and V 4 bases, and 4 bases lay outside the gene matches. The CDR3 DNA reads TGCGCCAGCAGCCCCGGGACAGATGGAAACACCATATATTTT. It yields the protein CASSPGTDGNTIYF.

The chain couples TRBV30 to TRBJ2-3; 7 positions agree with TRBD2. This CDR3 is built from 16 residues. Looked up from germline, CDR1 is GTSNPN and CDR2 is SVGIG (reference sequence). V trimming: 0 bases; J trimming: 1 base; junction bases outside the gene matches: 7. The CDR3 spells CAWSVLSGTGTDTQYF. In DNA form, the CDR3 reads TGTGCCTGGAGTGTACTGAGCGGGACCGGCACAGATACGCAGTATTTT.

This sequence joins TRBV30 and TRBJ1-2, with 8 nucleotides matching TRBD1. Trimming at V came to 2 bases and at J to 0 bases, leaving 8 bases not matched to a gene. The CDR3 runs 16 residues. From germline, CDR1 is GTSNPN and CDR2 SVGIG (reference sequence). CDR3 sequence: CAWSPRTGLSNYGYTF. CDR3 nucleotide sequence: TGTGCCTGGAGTCCACGGACAGGGCTGTCTAACTATGGCTACACCTTC.

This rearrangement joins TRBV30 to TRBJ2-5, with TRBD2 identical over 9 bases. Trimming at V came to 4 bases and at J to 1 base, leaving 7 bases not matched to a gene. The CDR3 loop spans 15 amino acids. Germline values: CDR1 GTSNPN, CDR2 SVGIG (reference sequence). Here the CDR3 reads CAWKKGSGSQETQYF. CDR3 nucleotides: TGTGCCTGGAAGAAGGGTAGCGGGAGCCAAGAGACCCAGTACTTC.

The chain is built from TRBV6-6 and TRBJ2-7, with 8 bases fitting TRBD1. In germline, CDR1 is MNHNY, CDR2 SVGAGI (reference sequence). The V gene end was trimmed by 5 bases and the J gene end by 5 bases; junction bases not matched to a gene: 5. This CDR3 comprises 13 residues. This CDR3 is CASSAQGADEQYF. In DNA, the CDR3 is TGTGCCAGCAGTGCGCAGGGGGCCGACGAGCAGTACTTC.

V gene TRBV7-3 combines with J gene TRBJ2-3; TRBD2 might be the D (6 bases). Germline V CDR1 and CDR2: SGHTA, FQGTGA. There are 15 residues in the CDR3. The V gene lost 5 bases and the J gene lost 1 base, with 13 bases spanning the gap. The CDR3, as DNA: TGTGCCAGCAGCCCCACTAGCACCCGCACAGATACGCAGTATTTT. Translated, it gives CASSPTSTRTDTQYF.

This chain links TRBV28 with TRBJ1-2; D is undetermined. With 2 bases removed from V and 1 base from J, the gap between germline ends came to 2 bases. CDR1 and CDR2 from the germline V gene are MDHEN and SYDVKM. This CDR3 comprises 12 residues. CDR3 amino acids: CASSLNNYGYTF. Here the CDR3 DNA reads TGTGCCAGCAGTTTAAATAACTATGGCTACACCTTC.

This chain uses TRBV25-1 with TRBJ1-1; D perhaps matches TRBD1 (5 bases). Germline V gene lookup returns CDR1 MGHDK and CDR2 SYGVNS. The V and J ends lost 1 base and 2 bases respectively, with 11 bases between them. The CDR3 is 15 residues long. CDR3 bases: TGTGCCAGCAGTGAATGGGACCCAGGAAACACTGAAGCTTTCTTT. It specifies CASSEWDPGNTEAFF.

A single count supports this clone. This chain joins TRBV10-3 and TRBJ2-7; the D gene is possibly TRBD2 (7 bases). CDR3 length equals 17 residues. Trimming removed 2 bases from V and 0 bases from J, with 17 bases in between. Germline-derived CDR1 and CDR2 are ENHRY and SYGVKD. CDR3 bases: TGTGCCATCAGTGAGGGGGGGGGCGAAGTAAGCTCCTACGAGCAGTACTTC. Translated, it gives CAISEGGGEVSSYEQYF.

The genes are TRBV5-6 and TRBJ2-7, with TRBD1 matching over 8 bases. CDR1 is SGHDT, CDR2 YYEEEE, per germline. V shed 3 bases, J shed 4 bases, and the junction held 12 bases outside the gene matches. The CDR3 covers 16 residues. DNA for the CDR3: TGTGCCAGCAGCTCTACCCTTGGACAGGGAGAATACGAGCAGTACTTC. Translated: CASSSTLGQGEYEQYF. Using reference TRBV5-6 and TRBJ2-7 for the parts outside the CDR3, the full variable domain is DAGVTQSPTHLIKTRGQQVTLRCSPKSGHDTVSWYQQALGQGPQFIFQYYEEEERQRGNFPDRFSGHQFPNYSSELNVNALLLGDSALYLCASSSTLGQGEYEQYFGPGTRLTVT.

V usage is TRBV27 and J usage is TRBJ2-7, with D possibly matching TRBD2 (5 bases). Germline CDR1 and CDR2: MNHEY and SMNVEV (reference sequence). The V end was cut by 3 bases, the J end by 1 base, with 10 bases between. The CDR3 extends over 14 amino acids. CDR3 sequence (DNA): TGTGCCAGCAGTTTTTCGGGGAAATCCTACGAGCAGTACTTC. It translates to CASSFSGKSYEQYF.

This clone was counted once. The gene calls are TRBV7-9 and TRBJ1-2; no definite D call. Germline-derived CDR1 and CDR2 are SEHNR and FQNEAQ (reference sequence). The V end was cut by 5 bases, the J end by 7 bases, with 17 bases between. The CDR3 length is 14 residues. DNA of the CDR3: TGTGCCAGCAGCCCATGGCCGGGAGAGTTTGGCTACACCTTC. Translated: CASSPWPGEFGYTF.

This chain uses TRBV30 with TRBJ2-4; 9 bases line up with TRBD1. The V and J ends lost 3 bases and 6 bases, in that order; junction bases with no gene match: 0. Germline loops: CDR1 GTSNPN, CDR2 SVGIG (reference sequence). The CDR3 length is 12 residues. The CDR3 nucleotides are TGTGCCTGGAGGGACAGGGGAAACATTCAGTACTTC. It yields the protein CAWRDRGNIQYF. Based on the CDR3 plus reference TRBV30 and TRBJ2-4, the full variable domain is SQTIHQWPATLVQPVGSPLSLECTVEGTSNPNLYWYRQAAGRGLQLLFYSVGIGQISSEVPQNLSASRPQDRQFILSSKKLLLSDSGFYLCAWRDRGNIQYFGAGTRLSVL.

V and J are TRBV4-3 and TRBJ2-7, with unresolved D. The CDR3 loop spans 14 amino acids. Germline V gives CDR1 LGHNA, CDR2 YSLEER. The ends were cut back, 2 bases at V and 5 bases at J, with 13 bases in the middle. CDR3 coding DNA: TGCGCCAGCAGCCAAAATCCCTTGGTTAACGAGCAGTACTTC. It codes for CASSQNPLVNEQYF.